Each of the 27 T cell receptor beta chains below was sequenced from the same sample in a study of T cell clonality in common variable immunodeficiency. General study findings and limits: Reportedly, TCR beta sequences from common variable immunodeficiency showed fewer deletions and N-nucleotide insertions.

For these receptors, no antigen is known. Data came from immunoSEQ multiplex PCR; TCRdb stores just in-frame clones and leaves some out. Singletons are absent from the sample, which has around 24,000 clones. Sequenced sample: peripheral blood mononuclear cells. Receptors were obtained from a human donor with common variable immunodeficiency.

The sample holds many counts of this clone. The sequenced part of the CDR3 DNA is TGTGCCAGCAGCCCCCGGCGGACCGGACAGGGGGGGGAGACC. It encodes CASSPRRTGQGGET. The whole CDR3 reads CASSPRRTGQGGETQYF. The V call is TRBV7-3, the J call TRBJ2-5; 10 nucleotides agree with TRBD1. The read finishes 3 residues shy of the CDR3 end, and the germline J gene is used to complete it. The V gene end was trimmed by 5 bases and the J gene end by 5 bases; junction bases not matched to a gene: 14. Germline CDR1 is SGHTA and CDR2 is FQGTGA. The CDR3 contains 17 residues. The full variable domain, with the rest looked up from reference TRBV7-3 and TRBJ2-5, is GAGVSQTPSNKVTEKGKYVELRCDPISGHTALYWYRQSLGQGPEFLIYFQGTGAADDSGLPNDRFFAVRPEGSVSTLKIQRTERGDSAVYLCASSPRRTGQGGETQYFGPGTRLLVL.

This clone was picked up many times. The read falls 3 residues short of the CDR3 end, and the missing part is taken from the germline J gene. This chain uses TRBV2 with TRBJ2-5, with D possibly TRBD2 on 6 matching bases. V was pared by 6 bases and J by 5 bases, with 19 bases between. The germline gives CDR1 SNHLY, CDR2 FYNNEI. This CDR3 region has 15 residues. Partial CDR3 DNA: TGTGCCAGCAGGGCGGGACTCCCAGGCCGCGAGACC. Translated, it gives CASRAGLPGRET. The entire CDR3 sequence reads CASRAGLPGRETQYF.

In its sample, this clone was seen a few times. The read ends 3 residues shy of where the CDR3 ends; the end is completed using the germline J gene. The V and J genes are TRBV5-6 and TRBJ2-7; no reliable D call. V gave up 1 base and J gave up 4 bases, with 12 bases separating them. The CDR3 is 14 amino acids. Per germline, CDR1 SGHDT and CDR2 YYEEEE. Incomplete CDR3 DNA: TGTGCCAGCAGCTTGTTCGTTTCCGGTTACGAG. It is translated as CASSLFVSGYE. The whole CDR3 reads CASSLFVSGYEQYF.

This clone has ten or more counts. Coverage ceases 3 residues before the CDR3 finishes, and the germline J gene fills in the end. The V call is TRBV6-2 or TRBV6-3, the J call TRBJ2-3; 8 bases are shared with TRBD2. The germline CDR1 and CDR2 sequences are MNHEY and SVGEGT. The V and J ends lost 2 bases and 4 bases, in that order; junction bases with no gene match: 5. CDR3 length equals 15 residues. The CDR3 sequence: CASSYGTSSADTQYF. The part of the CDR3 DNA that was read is TGTGCCAGCAGTTACGGGACTAGTTCCGCAGATACG.

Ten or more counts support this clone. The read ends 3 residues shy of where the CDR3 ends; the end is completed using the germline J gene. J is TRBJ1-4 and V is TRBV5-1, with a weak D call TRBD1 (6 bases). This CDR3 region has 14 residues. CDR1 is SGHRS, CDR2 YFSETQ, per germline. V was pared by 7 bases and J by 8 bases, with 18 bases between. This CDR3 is CASGEGGIKEKLFF. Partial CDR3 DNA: TGCGCCAGCGGCGAGGGGGGGATTAAGGAAAAA.

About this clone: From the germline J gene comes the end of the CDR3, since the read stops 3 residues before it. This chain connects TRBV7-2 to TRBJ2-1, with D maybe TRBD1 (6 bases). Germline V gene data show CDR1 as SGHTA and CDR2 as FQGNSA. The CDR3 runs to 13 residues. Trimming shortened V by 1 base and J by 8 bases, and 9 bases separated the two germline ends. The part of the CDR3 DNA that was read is TGTGCCAGCAGCTTAGGACAGGTTCATGAG. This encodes CASSLGQVHE. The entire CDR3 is CASSLGQVHEQFF. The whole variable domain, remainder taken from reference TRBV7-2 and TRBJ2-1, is GAGVSQSPSNKVTEKGKDVELRCDPISGHTALYWYRQSLGQGLEFLIYFQGNSAPDKSGLPSDRFSAERTGGSVSTLTIQRTQQEDSAVYLCASSLGQVHEQFFGPGTRLTVL.

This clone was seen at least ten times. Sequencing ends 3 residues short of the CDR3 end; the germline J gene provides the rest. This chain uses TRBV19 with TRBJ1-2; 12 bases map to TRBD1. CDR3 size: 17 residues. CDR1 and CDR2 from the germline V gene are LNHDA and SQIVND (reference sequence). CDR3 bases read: TGTGCCAGTAGTCACTCCGGGACAGGGGGCGCGGTCGACGGC. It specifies CASSHSGTGGAVDG. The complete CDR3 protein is CASSHSGTGGAVDGYTF.

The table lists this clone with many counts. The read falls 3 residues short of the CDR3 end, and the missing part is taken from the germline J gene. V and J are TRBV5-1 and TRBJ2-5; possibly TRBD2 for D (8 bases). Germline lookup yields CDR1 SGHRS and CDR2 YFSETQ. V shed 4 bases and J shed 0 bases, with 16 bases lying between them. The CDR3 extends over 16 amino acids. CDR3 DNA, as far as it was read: TGCGCCAGCAGCGCGGGGGGCAGGGGGTACCAAGAGACC. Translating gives CASSAGGRGYQET. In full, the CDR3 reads CASSAGGRGYQETQYF.

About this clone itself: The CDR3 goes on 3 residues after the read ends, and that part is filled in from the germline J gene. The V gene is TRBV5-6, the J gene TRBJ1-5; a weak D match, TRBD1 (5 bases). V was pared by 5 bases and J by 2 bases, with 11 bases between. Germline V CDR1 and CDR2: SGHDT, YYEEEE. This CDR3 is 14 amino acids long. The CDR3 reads CASSDWGGNQPQHF. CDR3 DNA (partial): TGTGCCAGCAGTGACTGGGGGGGCAATCAGCCC.

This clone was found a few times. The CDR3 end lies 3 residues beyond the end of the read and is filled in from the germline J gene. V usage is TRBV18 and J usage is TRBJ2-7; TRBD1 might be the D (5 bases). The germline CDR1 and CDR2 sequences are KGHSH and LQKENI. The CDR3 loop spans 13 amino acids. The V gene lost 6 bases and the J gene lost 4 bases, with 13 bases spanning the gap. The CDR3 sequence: CASSKQDRYEQYF. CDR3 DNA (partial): TGTGCCAGCTCCAAACAGGACCGATACGAG.

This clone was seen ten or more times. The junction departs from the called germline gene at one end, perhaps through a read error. CDR3 DNA (partial): TGCGCCAGCAGCCCAGGACAGGGGCGCTACGAG. Amino acid sequence: CASSPGQGRYE. In full, the CDR3 is CASSPGQGRYEQYF. The chain has TRBV4-2 and TRBJ2-7; 9 bases are a match to TRBD1. The read finishes 3 residues shy of the CDR3 end, and the germline J gene is used to complete it. Germline V gives CDR1 LGHNA, CDR2 YNFKEQ. The CDR3 has 14 amino acids.

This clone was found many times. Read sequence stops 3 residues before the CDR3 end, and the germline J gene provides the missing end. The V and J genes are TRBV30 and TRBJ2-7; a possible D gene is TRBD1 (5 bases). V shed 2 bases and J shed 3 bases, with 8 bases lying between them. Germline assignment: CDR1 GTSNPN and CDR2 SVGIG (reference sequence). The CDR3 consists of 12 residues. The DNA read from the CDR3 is TGTGCCTGGAGTACAGGAAACTACGAG. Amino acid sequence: CAWSTGNYE. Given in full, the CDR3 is CAWSTGNYEQYF.

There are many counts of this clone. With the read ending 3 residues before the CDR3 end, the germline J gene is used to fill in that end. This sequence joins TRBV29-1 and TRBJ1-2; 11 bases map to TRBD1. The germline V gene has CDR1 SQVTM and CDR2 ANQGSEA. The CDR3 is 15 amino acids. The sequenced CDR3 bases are TGCAGCGTTGGGGGGGAGGGACAGGGGGTGAGTAGC. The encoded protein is CSVGGEGQGVSS. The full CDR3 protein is CSVGGEGQGVSSYTF. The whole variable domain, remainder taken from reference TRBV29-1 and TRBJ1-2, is SAVISQKPSRDICQRGTSLTIQCQVDSQVTMMFWYRQQPGQSLTLIATANQGSEATYESGFVIDKFPISRPNLTFSTLTVSNMSPEDSSIYLCSVGGEGQGVSSYTFGSGTRLTVV.

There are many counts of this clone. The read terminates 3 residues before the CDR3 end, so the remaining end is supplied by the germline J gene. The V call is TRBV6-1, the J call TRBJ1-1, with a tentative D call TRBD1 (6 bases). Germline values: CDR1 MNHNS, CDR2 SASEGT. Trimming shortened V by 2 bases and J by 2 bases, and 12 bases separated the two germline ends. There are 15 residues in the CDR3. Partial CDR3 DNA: TGTGCCAGCAGTGAAACGACAGGACCTAACACTGAA. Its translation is CASSETTGPNTE. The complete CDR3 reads CASSETTGPNTEAFF.

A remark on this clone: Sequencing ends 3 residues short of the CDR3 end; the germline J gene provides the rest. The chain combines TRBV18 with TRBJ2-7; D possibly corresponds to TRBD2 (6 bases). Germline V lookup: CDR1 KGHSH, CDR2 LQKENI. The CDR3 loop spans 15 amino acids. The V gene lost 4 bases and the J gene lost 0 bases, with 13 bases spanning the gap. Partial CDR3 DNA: TGTGCCAGCTCACAGTCCGGGGGAACCTCCTACGAG. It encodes CASSQSGGTSYE. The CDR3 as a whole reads CASSQSGGTSYEQYF.

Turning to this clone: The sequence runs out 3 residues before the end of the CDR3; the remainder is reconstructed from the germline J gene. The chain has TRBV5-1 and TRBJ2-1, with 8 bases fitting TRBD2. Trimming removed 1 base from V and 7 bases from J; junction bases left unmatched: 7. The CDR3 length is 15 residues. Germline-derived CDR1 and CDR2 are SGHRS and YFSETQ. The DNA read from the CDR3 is TGCGCCAGCAGCTTGAACGGGGGGGCCGGGAATGAG. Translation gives CASSLNGGAGNE. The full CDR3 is CASSLNGGAGNEQFF.

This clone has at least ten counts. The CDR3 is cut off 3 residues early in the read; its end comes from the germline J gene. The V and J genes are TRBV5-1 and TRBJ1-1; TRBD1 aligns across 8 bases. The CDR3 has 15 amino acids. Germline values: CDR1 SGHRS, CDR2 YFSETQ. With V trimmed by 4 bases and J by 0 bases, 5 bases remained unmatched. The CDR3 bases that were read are TGCGCCAGCAGCCCCGGACAGGGAATGAACACTGAA. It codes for CASSPGQGMNTE. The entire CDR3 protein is CASSPGQGMNTEAFF.

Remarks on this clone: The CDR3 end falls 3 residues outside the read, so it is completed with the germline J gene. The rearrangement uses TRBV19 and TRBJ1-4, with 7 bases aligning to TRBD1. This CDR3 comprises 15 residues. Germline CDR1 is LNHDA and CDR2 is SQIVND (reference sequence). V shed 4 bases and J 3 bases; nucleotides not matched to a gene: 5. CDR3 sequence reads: CASSTDRAANEKLFF. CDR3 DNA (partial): TGTGCCAGTAGTACCGACAGGGCCGCTAATGAAAAA. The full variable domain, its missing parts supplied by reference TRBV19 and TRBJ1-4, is DGGITQSPKYLFRKEGQNVTLSCEQNLNHDAMYWYRQDPGQGLRLIYYSQIVNDFQKGDIAEGYSVSREKKESFPLTVTSAQKNPTAFYLCASSTDRAANEKLFFGSGTQLSVL.

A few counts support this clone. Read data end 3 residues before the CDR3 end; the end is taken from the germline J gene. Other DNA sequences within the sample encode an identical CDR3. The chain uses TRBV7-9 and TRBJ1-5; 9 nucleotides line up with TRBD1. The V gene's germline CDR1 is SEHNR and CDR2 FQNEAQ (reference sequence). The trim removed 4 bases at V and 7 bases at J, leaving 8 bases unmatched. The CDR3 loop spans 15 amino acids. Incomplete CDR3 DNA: TGTGCCAGCAGCTCGAACAGGGGGCGGTCGCAGCCC. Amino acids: CASSSNRGRSQP. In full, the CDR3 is CASSSNRGRSQPQHF. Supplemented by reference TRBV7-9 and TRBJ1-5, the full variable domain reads DTGVSQNPRHKITKRGQNVTFRCDPISEHNRLYWYRQTLGQGPEFLTYFQNEAQLEKSRLLSDRFSAERPKGSFSTLEIQRTEQGDSAMYLCASSSNRGRSQPQHFGDGTRLSIL.

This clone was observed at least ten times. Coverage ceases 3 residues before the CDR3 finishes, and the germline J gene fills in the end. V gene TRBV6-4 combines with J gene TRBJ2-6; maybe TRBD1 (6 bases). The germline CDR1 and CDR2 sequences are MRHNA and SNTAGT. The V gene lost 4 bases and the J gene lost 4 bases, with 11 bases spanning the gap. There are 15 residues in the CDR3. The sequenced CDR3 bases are TGTGCCAGCAGTGGAGAGGGGGTAGGGGCCAACGTC. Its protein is CASSGEGVGANV. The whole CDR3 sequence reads CASSGEGVGANVLTF.

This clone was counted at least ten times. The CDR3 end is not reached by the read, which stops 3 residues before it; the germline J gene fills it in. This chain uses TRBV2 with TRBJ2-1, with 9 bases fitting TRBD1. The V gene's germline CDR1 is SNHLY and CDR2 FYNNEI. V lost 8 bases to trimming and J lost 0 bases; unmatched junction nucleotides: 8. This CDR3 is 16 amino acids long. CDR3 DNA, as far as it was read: TGTGCCAGCCGCGGGACAGGGAGGTCCTCCTACAATGAG. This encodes CASRGTGRSSYNE. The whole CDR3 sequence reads CASRGTGRSSYNEQFF.

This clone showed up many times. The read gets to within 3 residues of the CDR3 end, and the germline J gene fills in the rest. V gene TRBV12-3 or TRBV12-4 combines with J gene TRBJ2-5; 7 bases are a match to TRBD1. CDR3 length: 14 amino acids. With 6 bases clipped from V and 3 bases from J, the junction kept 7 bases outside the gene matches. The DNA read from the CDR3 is TGTGCCAGCAGCCAACGGACAGGAGAAGAGACC. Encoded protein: CASSQRTGEET. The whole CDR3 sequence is CASSQRTGEETQYF.

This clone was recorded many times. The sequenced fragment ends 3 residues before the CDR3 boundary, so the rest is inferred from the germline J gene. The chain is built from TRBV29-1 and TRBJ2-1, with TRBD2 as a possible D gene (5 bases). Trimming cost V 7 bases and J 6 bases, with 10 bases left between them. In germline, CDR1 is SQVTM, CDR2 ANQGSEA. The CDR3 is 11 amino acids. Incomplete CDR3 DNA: TGCAGCGCCGGGGTCTCCAATGAG. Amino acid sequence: CSAGVSNE. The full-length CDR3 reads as CSAGVSNEQFF.

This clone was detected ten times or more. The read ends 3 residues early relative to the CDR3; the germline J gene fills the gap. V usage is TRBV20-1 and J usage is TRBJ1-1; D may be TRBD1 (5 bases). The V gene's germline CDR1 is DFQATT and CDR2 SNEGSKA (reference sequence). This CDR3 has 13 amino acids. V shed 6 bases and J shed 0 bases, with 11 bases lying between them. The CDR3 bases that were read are TGCAGTGCGAGGACGGACATGAACACTGAA. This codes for CSARTDMNTE. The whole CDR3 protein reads CSARTDMNTEAFF.

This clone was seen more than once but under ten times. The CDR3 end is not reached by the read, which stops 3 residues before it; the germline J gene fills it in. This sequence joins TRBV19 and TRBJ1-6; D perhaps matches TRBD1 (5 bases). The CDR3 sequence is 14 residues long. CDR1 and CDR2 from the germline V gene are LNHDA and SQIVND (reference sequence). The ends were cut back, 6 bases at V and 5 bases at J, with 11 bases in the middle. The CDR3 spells CASRPTDNNSPLHF. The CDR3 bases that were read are TGTGCCAGTAGACCGACAGATAATAATTCACCC.

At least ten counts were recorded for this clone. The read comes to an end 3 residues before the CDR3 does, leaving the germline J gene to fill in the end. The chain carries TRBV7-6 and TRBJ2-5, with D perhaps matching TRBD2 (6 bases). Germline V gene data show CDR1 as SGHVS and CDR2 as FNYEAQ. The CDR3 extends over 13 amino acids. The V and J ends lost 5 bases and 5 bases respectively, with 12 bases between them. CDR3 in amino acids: CASSPGLRETQYF. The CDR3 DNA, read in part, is TGTGCCAGCAGCCCCGGACTAAGGGAGACC.

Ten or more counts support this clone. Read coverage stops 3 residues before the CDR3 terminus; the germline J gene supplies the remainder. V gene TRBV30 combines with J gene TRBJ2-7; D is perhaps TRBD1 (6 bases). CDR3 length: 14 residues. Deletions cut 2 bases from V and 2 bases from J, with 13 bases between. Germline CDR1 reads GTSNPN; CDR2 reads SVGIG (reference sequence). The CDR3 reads CAWSRGIGTYEQYF. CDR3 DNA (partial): TGTGCCTGGAGTAGGGGGATTGGCACCTACGAG.